This T cell receptor beta chain was captured in a study of OX40 agonist ivuxolimab in advanced cancers. Study-wide results and limits: Partial responders dosed at 0.1-3.0 mg/kg displayed clonal expansion ranking among the lowest. Relative to CD4+ cells, CD8+ T cells on average had more expanded clones.

On this clone: Its specificity is not known.

Measured with immunoSEQ multiplex PCR; TCRdb has only the in-frame clones, and not every one. The table lists about 71,000 clones, over 90% of them singletons, with approximately 15% in the top ten. Samples were taken at baseline and on day 1 of cycles 4 and 7. This CDR3 has 14 amino acids. V was shortened by 0 bases and J by 3 bases, with 6 bases between the two germline ends. Per germline, CDR1 SGHNT and CDR2 YYREEE (reference sequence). V is TRBV5-4 and J is TRBJ2-2; D ambiguous. The origin of this receptor is an adult with an advanced solid tumor such as melanoma, head and neck, liver or kidney cancer. The starting material was CD4+ or CD8+ T cells sorted from blood, obtained in a trial of the OX40 agonist ivuxolimab. The CDR3 coding sequence is TGTGCCAGCAGCTTGGAGGGCTACACCGGGGAGCTGTTTTTT. Translated: CASSLEGYTGELFF.